These T cell receptor beta chains were read from a single sample in a study of T-cell reconstitution after alpha-beta-depleted transplantation in children. TCRdb ran MiXCR on the PCR reads and lists one entry per CDR3 protein. This table holds more than 550,000 distinct CDR3 sequences, roughly a tenth found once. The sample consisted of PBMCs from the stem cell graft donor, taken from the stem cell graft. These receptors were collected from a human donor who donated a stem cell graft to a child with acute myeloid leukemia. Both conserved end residues are part of each CDR3. Each record gives: J gene, clone size, V gene, D gene, CDR3 protein, CDR3 DNA. D genes are given only for firm matches. The size entry is marked missing in some rows and otherwise reads once, few, many or a size class.

j_call: TRBJ1-6; clone_size: few; v_call: TRBV20-1; d_call: NA; cdr3_aa: CSANKINSPLHF; cdr3_nt: TGCAGTGCTAATAAGATTAATTCACCCCTCCACTTT
j_call: TRBJ2-5; clone_size: many; v_call: TRBV20-1; d_call: TRBD2; cdr3_aa: CSATNVAGPQETQYF; cdr3_nt: TGCAGTGCTACCAATGTAGCGGGACCTCAAGAGACCCAGTACTTC
j_call: TRBJ2-1; clone_size: few; v_call: TRBV30; d_call: TRBD2; cdr3_aa: CAWSVRAGGRGNEQFF; cdr3_nt: TGTGCCTGGAGTGTAAGGGCGGGAGGTCGCGGGAATGAGCAGTTCTTC
j_call: TRBJ2-7; clone_size: NA; v_call: TRBV20-1; d_call: TRBD2; cdr3_aa: CSARSPSGSSYEQYF; cdr3_nt: TGCAGTGCTAGATCCCCTAGCGGGAGCTCCTACGAGCAGTACTTC
j_call: TRBJ1-6; clone_size: NA; v_call: TRBV2; d_call: NA; cdr3_aa: CASRTDSTHSPLHF; cdr3_nt: TGTGCCAGCAGGACCGACAGCACACATTCACCCCTCCACTTT
j_call: TRBJ1-1; clone_size: NA; v_call: TRBV30; d_call: TRBD1; cdr3_aa: CAWSGDRDLAAFF; cdr3_nt: TGTGCCTGGAGTGGGGACAGGGACCTGGCGGCTTTCTTT
j_call: TRBJ2-1; clone_size: NA; v_call: TRBV29-1; d_call: TRBD1; cdr3_aa: CSVDRGRVEQFF; cdr3_nt: TGCAGCGTCGACAGGGGCCGGGTTGAGCAGTTCTTC
j_call: TRBJ1-6; clone_size: NA; v_call: TRBV29-1; d_call: NA; cdr3_aa: CSVQDSTENSPLHF; cdr3_nt: TGCAGCGTACAGGATTCGACCGAAAATTCACCCCTCCACTTT
j_call: TRBJ2-3; clone_size: NA; v_call: TRBV6-6; d_call: TRBD2; cdr3_aa: CASSYPGGYTQYF; cdr3_nt: TGTGCCAGCAGTTACCCCGGGGGGTATACGCAGTATTTT
j_call: TRBJ1-4; clone_size: NA; v_call: TRBV6-2/TRBV6-3; d_call: NA; cdr3_aa: CASSYRGRPTNEKLFF; cdr3_nt: TGTGCCAGCAGTTACAGAGGCAGACCAACTAATGAAAAACTGTTTTTT
j_call: TRBJ1-6; clone_size: many; v_call: TRBV7-9; d_call: TRBD1; cdr3_aa: CASSADRVNSPLHF; cdr3_nt: TGTGCCAGCAGCGCGGACAGGGTGAATTCACCCCTCCACTTT
j_call: TRBJ2-7; clone_size: few; v_call: TRBV24-1; d_call: NA; cdr3_aa: CATSDSGTPWGEQYF; cdr3_nt: TGTGCCACCAGTGATTCCGGGACCCCCTGGGGTGAGCAGTACTTC
j_call: TRBJ1-2; clone_size: many; v_call: TRBV5-1; d_call: NA; cdr3_aa: CASSQGTYNYGYTF; cdr3_nt: TGCGCCAGCAGCCAGGGGACATACAACTATGGCTACACCTTC
j_call: TRBJ2-1; clone_size: many; v_call: TRBV29-1; d_call: TRBD2; cdr3_aa: CSVDSGSGEQFF; cdr3_nt: TGCAGCGTGGATAGCGGGAGCGGTGAGCAGTTCTTC
j_call: TRBJ1-6; clone_size: NA; v_call: TRBV3-1; d_call: NA; cdr3_aa: CASSQDGSEGVGNSPLHF; cdr3_nt: TGTGCCAGCAGCCAAGATGGGTCAGAAGGGGTCGGCAATTCACCCCTCCACTTT
j_call: TRBJ2-1; clone_size: few; v_call: TRBV4-3; d_call: NA; cdr3_aa: CASSQDLRGSSYNEQFF; cdr3_nt: TGCGCCAGCAGCCAAGATCTTCGGGGGAGCTCCTACAATGAGCAGTTCTTC
j_call: TRBJ2-3; clone_size: many; v_call: TRBV29-1; d_call: TRBD2; cdr3_aa: CSVTGTSGDTQYF; cdr3_nt: TGCAGCGTTACCGGGACTAGCGGAGATACGCAGTATTTT
j_call: TRBJ1-1; clone_size: NA; v_call: TRBV30; d_call: TRBD1; cdr3_aa: CAWSQGAPEASF; cdr3_nt: TGTGCCTGGAGTCAGGGGGCACCTGAAGCTTCCTTT
j_call: TRBJ2-2; clone_size: many; v_call: TRBV6-5; d_call: TRBD2; cdr3_aa: CASSLSGRQNTGELFF; cdr3_nt: TGTGCCAGCAGCCTTAGCGGGAGACAGAACACCGGGGAGCTGTTTTTT
j_call: TRBJ1-4; clone_size: few; v_call: TRBV5-1; d_call: NA; cdr3_aa: CASRVSNEKLFF; cdr3_nt: TGCGCCAGCAGGGTCTCTAATGAAAAACTGTTTTTT
j_call: TRBJ2-5; clone_size: few; v_call: TRBV7-9; d_call: NA; cdr3_aa: CASSSRLDETQYF; cdr3_nt: TGTGCCAGCAGCTCAAGACTAGATGAGACCCAGTACTTC
j_call: TRBJ2-7; clone_size: many; v_call: TRBV7-2; d_call: NA; cdr3_aa: CASSLGLSLNEQYF; cdr3_nt: TGTGCCAGCAGCTTGGGACTGTCCCTCAACGAGCAGTACTTC
j_call: TRBJ1-1; clone_size: NA; v_call: TRBV10-3; d_call: NA; cdr3_aa: CAMTEGGNTEAFF; cdr3_nt: TGTGCCATGACAGAAGGAGGAAACACTGAAGCTTTCTTT
j_call: TRBJ2-7; clone_size: few; v_call: TRBV11-2; d_call: NA; cdr3_aa: CASSLAMRYEQYF; cdr3_nt: TGTGCCAGCAGCTTAGCTATGCGCTACGAGCAGTACTTC
j_call: TRBJ2-7; clone_size: NA; v_call: TRBV3-1; d_call: NA; cdr3_aa: CASSQIRRSYEQYF; cdr3_nt: TGTGCCAGCAGCCAGATCCGACGGTCCTACGAGCAGTACTTC
j_call: TRBJ2-7; clone_size: few; v_call: TRBV20-1; d_call: NA; cdr3_aa: CGGRVTSYEQYF; cdr3_nt: TGCGGCGGGCGGGTAACCTCCTACGAGCAGTACTTC
j_call: TRBJ2-3; clone_size: few; v_call: TRBV20-1; d_call: NA; cdr3_aa: CSASPRAGTDTQYF; cdr3_nt: TGCAGTGCCTCACCGAGGGCCGGCACAGATACGCAGTATTTT
j_call: TRBJ2-5; clone_size: few; v_call: TRBV4-1; d_call: TRBD2; cdr3_aa: CASSPDSGRVIETQYF; cdr3_nt: TGCGCCAGCAGCCCCGATAGCGGGAGAGTAATAGAGACCCAGTACTTC
j_call: TRBJ2-2; clone_size: few; v_call: TRBV10-2; d_call: NA; cdr3_aa: CASSAKGELFF; cdr3_nt: TGCGCCAGCAGTGCTAAGGGGGAGCTGTTTTTT